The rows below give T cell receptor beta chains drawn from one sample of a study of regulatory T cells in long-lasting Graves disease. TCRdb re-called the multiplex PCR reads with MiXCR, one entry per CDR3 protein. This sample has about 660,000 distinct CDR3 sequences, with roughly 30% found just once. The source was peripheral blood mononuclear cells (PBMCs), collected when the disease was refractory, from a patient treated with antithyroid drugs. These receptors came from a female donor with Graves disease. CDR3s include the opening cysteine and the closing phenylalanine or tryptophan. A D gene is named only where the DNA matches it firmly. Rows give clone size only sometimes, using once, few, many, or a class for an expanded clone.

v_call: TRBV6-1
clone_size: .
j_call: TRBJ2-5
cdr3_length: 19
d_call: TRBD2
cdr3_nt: TGTGCCAGCAGTGAAGTAGGGCAGAGGGGACTAGCGGGAACGGAGACCCAGTACTTC
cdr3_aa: CASSEVGQRGLAGTETQYF

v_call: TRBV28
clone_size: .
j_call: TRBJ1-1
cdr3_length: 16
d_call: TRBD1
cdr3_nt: TGTGCCAGCAGCTTGATCTCCAGGGGGGCGGACACTGAAGCTTTCTTT
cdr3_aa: CASSLISRGADTEAFF

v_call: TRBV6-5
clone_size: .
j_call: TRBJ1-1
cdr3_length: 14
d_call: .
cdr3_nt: TGTGCCAGCAGTTACAAAGGGGGAGACTCGGAAGCTTTCTTT
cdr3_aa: CASSYKGGDSEAFF

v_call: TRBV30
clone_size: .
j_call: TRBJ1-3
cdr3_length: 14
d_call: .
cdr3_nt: TGTGCCTGGAGTGTATCGGCGGCTGGAAACACCATATATTTT
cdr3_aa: CAWSVSAAGNTIYF

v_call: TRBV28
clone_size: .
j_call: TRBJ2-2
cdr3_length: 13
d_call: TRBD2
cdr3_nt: TGTGCCAGCAGTCGGGGGGGTACCGGGGAGCTGTTTTTT
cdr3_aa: CASSRGGTGELFF

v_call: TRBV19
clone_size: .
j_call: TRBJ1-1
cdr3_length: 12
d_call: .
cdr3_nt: TGTGCCAGTAGTATACCAGGTTATGAAGCTTTCTTT
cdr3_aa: CASSIPGYEAFF

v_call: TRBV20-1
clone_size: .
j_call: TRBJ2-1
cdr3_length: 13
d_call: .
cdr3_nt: TGCAGTGCTAGAGATACCGGTTACAATGAGCAGTTCTTC
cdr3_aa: CSARDTGYNEQFF

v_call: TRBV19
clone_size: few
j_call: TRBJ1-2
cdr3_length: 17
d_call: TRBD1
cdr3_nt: TGTGCCAGTAGTATGAGGGGACAGGGACCTACTAACTATGGCTACACCTTC
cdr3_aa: CASSMRGQGPTNYGYTF

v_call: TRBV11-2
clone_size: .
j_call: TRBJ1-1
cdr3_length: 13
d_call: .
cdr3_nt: TGTGCCAGCAGCGCCGGGACTGAGGTTGAAGCTTTCTTT
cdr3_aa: CASSAGTEVEAFF

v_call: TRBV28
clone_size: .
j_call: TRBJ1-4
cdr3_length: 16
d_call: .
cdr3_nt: TGTGCCAGCAGCCCTTTGGGTGGAGCTCTGGATGAAAAACTGTTTTTT
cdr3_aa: CASSPLGGALDEKLFF

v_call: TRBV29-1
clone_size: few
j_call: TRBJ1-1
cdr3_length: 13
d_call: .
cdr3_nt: TGCAGCGTGATGCTGGCGGGAAACACTGAAGCTTTCTTT
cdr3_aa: CSVMLAGNTEAFF

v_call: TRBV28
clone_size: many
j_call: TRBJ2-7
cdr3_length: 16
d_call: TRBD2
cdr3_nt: TGTGCCAGCAGACCCCCACTAGCGGGATCACACTACGAGCAGTACTTC
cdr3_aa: CASRPPLAGSHYEQYF

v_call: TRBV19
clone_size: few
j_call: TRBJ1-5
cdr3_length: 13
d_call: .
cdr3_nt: TGTGCCAGTGCCGGGAGCCGAAATCAGCCCCAGCATTTT
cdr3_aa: CASAGSRNQPQHF

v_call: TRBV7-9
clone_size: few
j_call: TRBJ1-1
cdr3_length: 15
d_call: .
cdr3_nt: TGTGCCAGCAGCTCCCCTGAGGCCGCGAACACTGAAGCTTTCTTT
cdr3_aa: CASSSPEAANTEAFF

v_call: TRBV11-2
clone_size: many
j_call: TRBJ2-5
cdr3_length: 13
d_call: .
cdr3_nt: TGTGCCAGCAGCGAACAGGGTCCCGAGACCCAGTACTTC
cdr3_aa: CASSEQGPETQYF

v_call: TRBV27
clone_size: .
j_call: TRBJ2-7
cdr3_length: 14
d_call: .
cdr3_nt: TGTGCCAGCAGTTTTCAACAGTCAAACTACGAGCAGTACTTC
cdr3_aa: CASSFQQSNYEQYF

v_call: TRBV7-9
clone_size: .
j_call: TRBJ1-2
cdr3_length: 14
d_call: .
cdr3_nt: TGTGCCAGCAGCTTAGCGCAGATTAACTATGGCTACACCTTC
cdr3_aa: CASSLAQINYGYTF

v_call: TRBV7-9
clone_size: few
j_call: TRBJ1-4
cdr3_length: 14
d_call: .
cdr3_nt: TGTGCCAGCAGCTTCGGGACCTTCGGTGAAAAACTGTTTTTT
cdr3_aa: CASSFGTFGEKLFF

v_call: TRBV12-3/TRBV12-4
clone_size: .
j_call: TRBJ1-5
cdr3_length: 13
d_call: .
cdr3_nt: TGTGCCAGCAGTCCACAGGGTAGCCAGCCCCAGCATTTT
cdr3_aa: CASSPQGSQPQHF

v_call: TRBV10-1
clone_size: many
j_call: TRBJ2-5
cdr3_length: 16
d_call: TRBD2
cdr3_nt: TGCGCCAGCAGTGACCCCCGACTAGCGGGATTTGAGACCCAGTACTTC
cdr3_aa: CASSDPRLAGFETQYF

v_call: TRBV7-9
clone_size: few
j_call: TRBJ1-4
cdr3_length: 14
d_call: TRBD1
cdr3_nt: TGTGCCAGCAGTTCAGGGGGCTGGGATGAAAAACTGTTTTTT
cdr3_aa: CASSSGGWDEKLFF

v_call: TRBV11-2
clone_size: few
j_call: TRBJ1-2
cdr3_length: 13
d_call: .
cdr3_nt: TGTGCCAGCAGCTCACCCGGCAGTCTTGGCTACACCTTC
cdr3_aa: CASSSPGSLGYTF

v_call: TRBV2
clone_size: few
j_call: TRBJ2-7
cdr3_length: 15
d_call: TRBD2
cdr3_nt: TGTGCCAGCAATCAATACCGGGACTACCTCTACGAGCAGTACTTC
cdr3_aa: CASNQYRDYLYEQYF

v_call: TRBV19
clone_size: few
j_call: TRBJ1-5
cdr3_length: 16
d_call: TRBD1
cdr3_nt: TGTGCCAGTAGTATCTCGGACAGGGTGAACAATCAGCCCCAGCATTTT
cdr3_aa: CASSISDRVNNQPQHF

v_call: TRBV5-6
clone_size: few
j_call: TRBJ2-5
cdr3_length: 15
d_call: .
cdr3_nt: TGTGCCAGCAGCTTAGGACGGGCAGAGTGGGAGACCCAGTACTTC
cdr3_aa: CASSLGRAEWETQYF

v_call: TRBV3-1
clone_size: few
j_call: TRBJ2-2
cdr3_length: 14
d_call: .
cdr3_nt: TGTGCCAGCAGCCCCGCCCCGGACACCGGGGAGCTGTTTTTT
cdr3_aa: CASSPAPDTGELFF

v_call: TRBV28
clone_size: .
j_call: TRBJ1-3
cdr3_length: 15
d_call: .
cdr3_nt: TGTGCCAGCAGTTTATTAATAACGACCGGGAACACCATATATTTT
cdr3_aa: CASSLLITTGNTIYF

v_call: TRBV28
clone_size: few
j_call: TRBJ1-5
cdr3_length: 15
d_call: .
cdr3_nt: TGTGCCAGCAGAACTCATATACGTTGGGATCAGCCCCAGCATTTT
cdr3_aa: CASRTHIRWDQPQHF